This record covers a single T cell receptor beta chain. This receptor's antigen is unknown. The sample holds no much larger clone one base away, and base qualities are not on file. In total, 666 healthy bone marrow donors made up the cohort. All cohort members were sampled while nominally healthy, although unrecorded immune exposures were likely present. The donor tested CMV seronegative and was one of the 352 seronegative cohort members. A peripheral blood sample was collected from each donor, and TCR beta sequencing was performed on peripheral blood mononuclear cells. Genomic DNA was extracted from the blood cell samples with the Qiagen DNeasy Blood Extraction Kit. The sample is drawn from a study of cytomegalovirus exposure and HLA in healthy donors (dated by TCRdb to 2015 to 2018). For the wider study: According to an earlier analysis of around 600 of the donors, 150 million to 200 million T cells yielded 95 million to 140 million unique TCR beta sequences and about 300 Gb of sequence data. High-throughput TCR immunosequencing, statistical association of individual TCRs with disease status, and machine learning were combined to predict cytomegalovirus infection status. The study aimed to test whether signatures of past pathogen exposure could be identified by cataloging public T cell receptors. An early release covering some 640 HLA-typed donors comprised about 300 gigabases of sequencing data and approximately 85 million unique TCR sequences. Across 398 genotyped donors of the cohort, an average of approximately 220,000 unique TCR beta nucleotide sequences per donor were sequenced, and roughly 20% of those sequences were non-productive. In addition to the first cohort of around 670 subjects, a separate validation cohort of over 90 different subjects was used. Donor age, sex, ethnicity and CMV serostatus were collected together with the repertoire data. The later analysis used no new phenotypic data to find candidate immune exposures, relying instead on TCR beta sequences and their occurrence across donors. A later genetic analysis took genome-wide SNP genotypes for about three fifths of the 666 donors and used that subset as a discovery cohort. The T cell repertoires of 670 or so subjects were profiled by immunosequencing and related to cytomegalovirus serostatus. Both class I and class II loci were covered by HLA typing, at four-digit resolution. Of the roughly 400 genotyped donors, roughly 85% fell in the genetic ancestry cluster associated with self-reported Caucasian donors. Every repertoire in the discovery cohort had been generated on one and the same sequencing platform. In an earlier analysis of around 540 of the donors, high-throughput TCR beta sequencing was used to judge whether each TCR beta V gene segment behaved as functional or pseudogenic. The number of typed donors differed by locus: roughly 629-630 for A, B, C, DRB1 and DQB1; some 500 for DQA1; some 610 for DPA1; and 450 to 480 for DPB1. A later analysis re-examined previously published TCR beta repertoires from about 670 donors and added high-resolution HLA genotyping to investigate patterns of TCR occurrence. About five DR-DQ haplotypes were handled as single units for association and clustering because linkage in the cohort was strong. Overall results and qualifications from the work: According to a later analysis, most CMV-associated TCR beta chains appeared to be HLA-restricted, and the HLA associations seemed to be driven largely by CMV exposure. An association between a missense DCLRE1C variant and V-gene and J-gene trimming of TCR beta chains was found in a later genetic analysis and replicated in an independent cohort. Cytomegalovirus status was reported to be diagnosed by the classifier with high specificity and sensitivity in both the original and validation cohorts. The authors suggested that the approach could potentially be extended to other disease states and immunological phenotypes. When HLA alleles, especially DR and DQ, strongly co-occurred, attributing TCR associations to individual alleles was difficult. Across donors, most TCR sequences were observed very rarely, whereas some public TCRs were present in many individuals. Because the 87-base-pair reads could not distinguish some IMGT-functional V segments, including TRBV6-2 and TRBV6-3, those segments were excluded. Correlated functional status among segregating V segments might reflect linkage disequilibrium, but an unknown experimental factor could not be ruled out. According to a later analysis, parvovirus B19, influenza, CMV and Epstein-Barr virus appeared linked to several top co-occurrence clusters. In a later analysis, HLA-associated TCR beta chains were found to be more clonally expanded and to have lower generation probabilities than equally common non-associated chains. In vitro tests confirmed that a few of the cytomegalovirus-associated TCR beta chains recognize cytomegalovirus antigens. CMV serostatus was the only immune exposure information available for the cohort. The presence/absence analyses assumed that sequencing depth was roughly uniform across donors, and that assumption may not be true. The study listed 150 to 200 TCR beta chains as associated with cytomegalovirus. A cluster of highly shared sequence variants was judged likely to represent a technical artifact of the sequencing pipeline. A further reported finding was that TCR beta sequences accurately predicted the HLA-A and HLA-B alleles for most subjects in the first cohort. The earlier analysis of approximately 560 of the donors excluded around 17 rarely observed V segments, including chromosome 9 orphons, because counts were too low. In a later analysis, TCR association rates were found to vary across HLA loci, with the most associated TCRs seen for DRB1 alleles and the fewest for HLA-C alleles. Because HLA typing was unavailable for some donors at each locus, only the typed subset was used in association tests. In an earlier analysis of around 500 of the donors, most TCR beta V segments appeared in productive rearrangements about 87% or about 30% of the time, broadly matching IMGT annotations. Compared with the approximately 670-donor mean, donors in an Asian-associated ancestry cluster had fewer N-insertions in productive TCRs, according to a later genetic analysis. The cohort was sequenced for TCR beta chains only, and without alpha or paired-chain data the features that could be detected were limited. At a false discovery rate of 0.05, a later analysis linked 15,000 to 20,000 TCR beta sequences to specific HLA alleles.

Libraries came from the immunoSEQ multiplex PCR assay. For the multiplex PCR, a mixture combining 60 forward primers for TCR Vbeta segments and 13 reverse primers for TCR Jbeta segments was used. The CDR3 region of rearranged TCR beta genes was amplified from genomic DNA with a multiplex PCR assay. Amplified TCR beta libraries were sequenced as 87-base-pair reads on the Illumina HiSeq System. The source study handled its data this way. In a later analysis, tens of millions of unique TCR beta chains were counted across the 500 to 850 repertoires, and roughly 10 million of these chains were shared by at least two donors. Raw reads were error-corrected and collapsed into unique sequences with a nearest-neighbor algorithm that merged closely related sequences to remove PCR and sequencing errors. V, D and J gene segments were assigned by aligning CDR3 sequences to IMGT reference sequences. For a sequence to be retained, at least a six-nucleotide match to both a V gene segment and a J gene segment was required. A rearrangement counted as productive if the CDR3 had no stop codons and remained in frame with V and J, and every other rearrangement counted as non-productive. CDR3 was defined by IMGT convention, running from the second conserved V-encoded cysteine to the conserved J-encoded phenylalanine. Sequences without an unambiguous match to a single V gene segment were excluded from the earlier analysis of about 600 of the donors. In an earlier analysis of about 590 of the donors, a V segment was called functional when productive rearrangements were above 56.7%, and segregating when the standard deviation between donors exceeded 5%. To diagnose cytomegalovirus status from the catalog of TCR beta chain sequences, a statistical classification framework was built. A later analysis assigned V and J genes by comparing TCR nucleotide sequences with IMGT/GENE-DB human TR gene sequences. A later analysis assigned CDR3 sequences and most-parsimonious VDJ recombination scenarios with the TCRdist pipeline. In a later analysis, every TCR beta chain was defined by the combination of its CDR3 amino acid sequence and its V-gene family, and reads without a unique V-gene family were dropped. In a later analysis, a few hundred highly shared, low-generation-probability nucleotide sequences were removed to address suspected cross-contamination and a sequencing artifact. In a later analysis, a clonal expansion index for each public chain was calculated from normalized within-repertoire ranks of inferred template counts. In a later analysis, generation probabilities were computed with a VDJ recombination model fitted to out-of-frame rearrangements, and the resulting probabilities were checked against IGoR. In a later analysis, TCR-TCR, TCR-HLA and TCR-CMV co-occurrence was scored with hypergeometric tests, and a repertoire-size bias correction was applied to TCR pairs. In a later analysis, false discovery rates were estimated by permuting HLA or CMV assignments 20 times. In a later analysis, co-occurring TCRs were grouped using DBSCAN, with TCRdist sequence similarity added in when clustering inside HLA-allele-positive subsets. Repertoires with fewer than 30,000 or more than 120,000 public chains were left out of co-occurrence clustering, as were four to six repertoires with anomalous nucleotide sharing. The clones in this table, taken by TCRdb from immuneACCESS, are in-frame only. Not every clone is retained; where verified, under half of the shortfall comes from an unresolved V gene, and the cause of the rest is unknown. That table furnishes V, J and clone size, whereas the DNA furnished D and trimming. The sample records 200,000 or so clones, over 75% of which are singletons. Roughly 0.098% of the sample goes to the ten largest clones.

Via the germline V gene (reference sequence), CDR1 is LNHDA and CDR2 SQIVND. Measured from the cysteine to the phenylalanine, the CDR3 is 11 residues long. Of the read, only the CDR3 DNA is kept; its 33 bases are in frame from base 1. The junction carries 2 bases between V and J, which are trimmed by 7 bases and 4 bases respectively. This TCR was sampled from a boy aged 2 to 9 in good health and CMV-seronegative. The chain is encoded by TRBV19 joined to TRBJ2-6; no D gene call is confident. Material: PBMCs. The DNA sequence reads TGTGCCAGTATAGGGGCCAACGTCCTGACTTTC. The translation is CASIGANVLTF.